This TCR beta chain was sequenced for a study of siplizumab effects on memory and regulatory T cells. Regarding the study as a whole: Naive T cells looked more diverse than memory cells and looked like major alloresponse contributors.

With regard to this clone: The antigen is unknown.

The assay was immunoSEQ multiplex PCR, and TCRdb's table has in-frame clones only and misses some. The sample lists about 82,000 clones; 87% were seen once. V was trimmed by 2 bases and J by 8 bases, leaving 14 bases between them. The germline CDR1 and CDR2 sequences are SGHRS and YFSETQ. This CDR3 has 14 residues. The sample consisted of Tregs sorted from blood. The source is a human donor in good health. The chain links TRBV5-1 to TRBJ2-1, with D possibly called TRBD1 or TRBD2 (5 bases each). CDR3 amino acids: CASSFGALNDEQFF. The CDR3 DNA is TGCGCCAGCAGCTTCGGGGCCCTCAACGATGAGCAGTTCTTC.